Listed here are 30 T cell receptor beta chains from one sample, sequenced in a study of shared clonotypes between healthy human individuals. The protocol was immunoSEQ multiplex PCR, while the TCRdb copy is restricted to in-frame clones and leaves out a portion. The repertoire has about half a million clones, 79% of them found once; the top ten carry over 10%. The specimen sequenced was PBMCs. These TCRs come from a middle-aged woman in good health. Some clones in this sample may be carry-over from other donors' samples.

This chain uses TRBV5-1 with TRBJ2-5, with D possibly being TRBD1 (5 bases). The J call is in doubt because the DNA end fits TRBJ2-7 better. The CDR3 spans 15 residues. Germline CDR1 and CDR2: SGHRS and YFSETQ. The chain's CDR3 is CASSLDRLSSYEQYF. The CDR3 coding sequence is TGCGCCAGCAGCTTGGACAGGTTGAGCTCCTACGAGCAGTACTTC.

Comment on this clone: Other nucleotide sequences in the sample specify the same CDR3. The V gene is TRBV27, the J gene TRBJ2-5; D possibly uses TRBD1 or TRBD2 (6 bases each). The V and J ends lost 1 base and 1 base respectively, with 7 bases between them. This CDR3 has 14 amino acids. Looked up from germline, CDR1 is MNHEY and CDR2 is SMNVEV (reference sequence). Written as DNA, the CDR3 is TGTGCCAGCAGTTTATGGGGGGCCCAAGAGACCCAGTACTTC. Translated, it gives CASSLWGAQETQYF.

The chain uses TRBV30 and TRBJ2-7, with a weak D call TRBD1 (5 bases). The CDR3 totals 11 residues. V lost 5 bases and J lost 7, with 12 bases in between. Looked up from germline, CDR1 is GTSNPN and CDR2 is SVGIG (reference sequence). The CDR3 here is CAWDRIREQYF. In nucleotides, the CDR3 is TGTGCCTGGGACAGAATCCGAGAGCAGTACTTC.

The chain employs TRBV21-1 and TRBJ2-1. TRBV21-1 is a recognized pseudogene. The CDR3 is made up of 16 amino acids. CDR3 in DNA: TGTGCCAGCAGCAAAGCTCATAAGATCCATTACAATGAGCAGTTCTTC. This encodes CASSKAHKIHYNEQFF.

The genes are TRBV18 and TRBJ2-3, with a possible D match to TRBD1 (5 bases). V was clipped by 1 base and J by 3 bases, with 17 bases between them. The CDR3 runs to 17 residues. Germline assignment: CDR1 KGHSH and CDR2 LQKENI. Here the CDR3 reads CASSPLQGRAKTDTQYF. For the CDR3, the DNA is TGTGCCAGCTCACCACTCCAGGGAAGGGCCAAGACAGATACGCAGTATTTT.

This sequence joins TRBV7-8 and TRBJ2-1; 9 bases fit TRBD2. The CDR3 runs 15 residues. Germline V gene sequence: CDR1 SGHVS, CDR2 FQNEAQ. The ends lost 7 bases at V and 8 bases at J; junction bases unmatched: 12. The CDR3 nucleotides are TGTGCCAGCAAACCGGGTAGCGGGAGTTCCGATGAGCAGTTCTTC. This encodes CASKPGSGSSDEQFF.

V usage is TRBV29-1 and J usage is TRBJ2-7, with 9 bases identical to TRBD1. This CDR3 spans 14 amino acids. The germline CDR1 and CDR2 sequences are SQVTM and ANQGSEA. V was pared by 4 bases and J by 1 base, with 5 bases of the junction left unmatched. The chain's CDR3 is CSVGPGQGSYEQYF. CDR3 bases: TGCAGCGTTGGACCGGGACAGGGATCCTACGAGCAGTACTTC.

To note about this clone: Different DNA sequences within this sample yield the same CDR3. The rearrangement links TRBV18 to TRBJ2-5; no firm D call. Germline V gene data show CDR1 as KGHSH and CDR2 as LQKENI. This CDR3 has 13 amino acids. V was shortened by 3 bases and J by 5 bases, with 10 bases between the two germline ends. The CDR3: CASSPSGVETQYF. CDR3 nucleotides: TGTGCCAGCTCACCCAGTGGGGTGGAGACCCAGTACTTC.

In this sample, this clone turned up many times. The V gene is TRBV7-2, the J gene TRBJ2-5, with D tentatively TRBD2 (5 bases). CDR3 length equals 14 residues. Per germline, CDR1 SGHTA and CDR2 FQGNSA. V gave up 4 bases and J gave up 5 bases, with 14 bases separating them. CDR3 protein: CASSYFGRTETQYF. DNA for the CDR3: TGTGCCAGCAGCTACTTCGGGCGGACTGAGACCCAGTACTTC.

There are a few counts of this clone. For the CDR3, the DNA is TGTGCCATTTCCGGGACTCCCCCCTACGAGCAGTACTTC. Its protein is CAISGTPPYEQYF. The rearrangement links TRBV10-3 to TRBJ2-7; D perhaps matches TRBD2 (6 bases). This CDR3 has 13 residues. Germline CDR1 ENHRY, CDR2 SYGVKD. The V and J ends lost 9 bases and 2 bases respectively, with 14 bases between them.

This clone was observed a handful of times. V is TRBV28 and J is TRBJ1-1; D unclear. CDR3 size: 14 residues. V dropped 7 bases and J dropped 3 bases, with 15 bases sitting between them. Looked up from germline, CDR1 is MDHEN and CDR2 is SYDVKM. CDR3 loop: CASTSLPLDTEAFF. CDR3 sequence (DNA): TGTGCCAGCACAAGCTTACCTTTGGACACTGAAGCTTTCTTT.

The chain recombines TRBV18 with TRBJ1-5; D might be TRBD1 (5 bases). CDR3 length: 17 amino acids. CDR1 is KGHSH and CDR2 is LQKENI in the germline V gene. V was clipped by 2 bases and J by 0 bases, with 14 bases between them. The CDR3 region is CASSPSSTGNSNQPQHF. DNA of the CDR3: TGTGCCAGCTCACCATCTAGTACAGGAAATAGCAATCAGCCCCAGCATTTT.

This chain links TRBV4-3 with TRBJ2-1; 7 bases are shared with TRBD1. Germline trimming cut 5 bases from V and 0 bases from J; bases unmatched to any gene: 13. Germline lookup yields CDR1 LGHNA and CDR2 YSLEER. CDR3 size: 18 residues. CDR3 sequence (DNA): TGCGCCAGCAGCAAGGGGGAAACCGGGACAGACTCCTACAATGAGCAGTTCTTC. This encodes CASSKGETGTDSYNEQFF.

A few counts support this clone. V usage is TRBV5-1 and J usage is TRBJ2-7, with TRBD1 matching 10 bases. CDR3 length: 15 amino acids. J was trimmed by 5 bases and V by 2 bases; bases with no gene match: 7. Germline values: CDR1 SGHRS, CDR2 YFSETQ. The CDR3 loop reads CASSLEDRGPDEQYF. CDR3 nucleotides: TGCGCCAGCAGCTTAGAAGACAGGGGGCCGGACGAGCAGTACTTC.

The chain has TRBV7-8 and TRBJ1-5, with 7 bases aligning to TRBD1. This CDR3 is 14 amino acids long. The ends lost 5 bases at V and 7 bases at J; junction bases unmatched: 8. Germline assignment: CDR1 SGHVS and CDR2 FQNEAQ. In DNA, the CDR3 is TGTGCCAGCAGCCCCTCGGACAGGAGCCAGCCCCAGCATTTT. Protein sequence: CASSPSDRSQPQHF.

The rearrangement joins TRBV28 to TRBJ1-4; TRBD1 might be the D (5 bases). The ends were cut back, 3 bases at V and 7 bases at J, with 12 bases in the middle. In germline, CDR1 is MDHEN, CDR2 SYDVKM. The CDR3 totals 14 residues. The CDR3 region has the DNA TGTGCCAGCAGTTTGAGGGGTGGGGTTGAAAAACTGTTTTTT. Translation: CASSLRGGVEKLFF.

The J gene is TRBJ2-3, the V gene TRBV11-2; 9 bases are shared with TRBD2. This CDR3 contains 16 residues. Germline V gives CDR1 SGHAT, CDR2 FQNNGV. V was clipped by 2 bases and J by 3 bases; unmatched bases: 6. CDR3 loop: CASSLSWTSDTDTQYF. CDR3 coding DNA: TGTGCCAGCAGCTTATCCTGGACTAGCGATACAGATACGCAGTATTTT.

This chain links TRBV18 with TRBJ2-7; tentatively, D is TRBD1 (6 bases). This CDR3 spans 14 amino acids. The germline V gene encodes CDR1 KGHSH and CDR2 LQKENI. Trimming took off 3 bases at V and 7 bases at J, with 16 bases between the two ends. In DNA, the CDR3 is TGTGCCAGCTCACCTGAGGCAGGGGTTGGGGAGCAGTACTTC. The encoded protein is CASSPEAGVGEQYF.

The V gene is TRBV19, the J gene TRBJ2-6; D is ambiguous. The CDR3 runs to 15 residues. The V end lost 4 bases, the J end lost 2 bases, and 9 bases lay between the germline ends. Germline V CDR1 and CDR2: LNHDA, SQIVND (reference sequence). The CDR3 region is CASSTLAPGANVLTF. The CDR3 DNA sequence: TGTGCCAGTAGTACCTTAGCACCTGGGGCCAACGTCCTGACTTTC.

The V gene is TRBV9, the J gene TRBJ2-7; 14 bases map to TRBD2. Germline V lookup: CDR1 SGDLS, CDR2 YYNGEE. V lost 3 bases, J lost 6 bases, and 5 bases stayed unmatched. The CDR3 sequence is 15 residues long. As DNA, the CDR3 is TGTGCCAGCAGCGCTTCCGGGACTAGCGGGAGCGAGCAGTACTTC. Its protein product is CASSASGTSGSEQYF.

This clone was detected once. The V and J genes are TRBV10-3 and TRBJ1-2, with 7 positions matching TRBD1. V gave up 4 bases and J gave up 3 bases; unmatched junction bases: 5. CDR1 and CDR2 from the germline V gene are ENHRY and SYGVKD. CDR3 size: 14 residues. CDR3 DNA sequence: TGTGCCATCAGTGTGACAGGGAGGGACTATGGCTACACCTTC. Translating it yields CAISVTGRDYGYTF.

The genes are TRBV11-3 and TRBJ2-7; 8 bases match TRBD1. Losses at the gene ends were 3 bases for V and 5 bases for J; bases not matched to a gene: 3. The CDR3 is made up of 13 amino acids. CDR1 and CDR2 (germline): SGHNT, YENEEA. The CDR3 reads CASSFQGADEQYF. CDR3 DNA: TGTGCCAGCAGCTTCCAGGGGGCCGACGAGCAGTACTTC. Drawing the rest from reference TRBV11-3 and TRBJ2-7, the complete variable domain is EAGVVQSPRYKIIEKKQPVAFWCNPISGHNTLYWYLQNLGQGPELLIRYENEEAVDDSQLPKDRFSAERLKGVDSTLKIQPAELGDSAVYLCASSFQGADEQYFGPGTRLTVT.

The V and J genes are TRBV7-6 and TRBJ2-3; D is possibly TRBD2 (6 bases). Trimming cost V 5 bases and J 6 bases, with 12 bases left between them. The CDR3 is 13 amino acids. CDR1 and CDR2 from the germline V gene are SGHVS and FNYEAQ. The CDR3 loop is CASSPAEGDTQYF. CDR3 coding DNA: TGTGCCAGCAGCCCCGCGGAGGGGGATACGCAGTATTTT.

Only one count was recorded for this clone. The CDR3 sequence: CASSDSRSGKQFF. The CDR3 DNA follows: TGTGCCAGCAGTGACTCGAGAAGCGGTAAGCAGTTCTTC. This chain uses TRBV6-4 with TRBJ2-1; tentative D call: TRBD2 (5 bases). The CDR3 consists of 13 residues. Trimming left V 0 bases short and J 11 bases short, with 11 bases between. Looked up from germline, CDR1 is MRHNA and CDR2 is SNTAGT.

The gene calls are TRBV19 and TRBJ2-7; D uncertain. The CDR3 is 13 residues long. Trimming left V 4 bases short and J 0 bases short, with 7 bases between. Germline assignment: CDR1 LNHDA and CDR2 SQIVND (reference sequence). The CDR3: CASSRLTSYEQYF. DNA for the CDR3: TGTGCCAGTAGTAGGCTGACCTCCTACGAGCAGTACTTC.

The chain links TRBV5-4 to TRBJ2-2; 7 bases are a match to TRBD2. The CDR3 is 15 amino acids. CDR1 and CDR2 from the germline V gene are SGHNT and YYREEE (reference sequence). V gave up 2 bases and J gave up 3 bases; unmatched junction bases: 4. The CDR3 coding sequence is TGTGCCAGCAGCTTAGGCACTAGCGACACCGGGGAGCTGTTTTTT. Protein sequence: CASSLGTSDTGELFF. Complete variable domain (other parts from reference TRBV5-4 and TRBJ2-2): ETGVTQSPTHLIKTRGQQVTLRCSSQSGHNTVSWYQQALGQGPQFIFQYYREEENGRGNFPPRFSGLQFPNYSSELNVNALELDDSALYLCASSLGTSDTGELFFGEGSRLTVL.

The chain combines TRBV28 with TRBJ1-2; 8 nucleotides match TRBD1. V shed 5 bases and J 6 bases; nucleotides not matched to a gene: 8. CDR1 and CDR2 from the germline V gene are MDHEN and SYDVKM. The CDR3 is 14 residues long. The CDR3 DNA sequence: TGTGCCAGCAGTCCCCCGGACAGGGCCCATGGCTACACCTTC. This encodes CASSPPDRAHGYTF.

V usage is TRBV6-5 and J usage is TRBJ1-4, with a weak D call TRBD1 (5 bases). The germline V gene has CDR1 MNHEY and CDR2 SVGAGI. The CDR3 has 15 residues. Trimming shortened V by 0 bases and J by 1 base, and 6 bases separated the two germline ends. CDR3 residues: CASSYSGETNEKLFF. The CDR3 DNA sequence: TGTGCCAGCAGTTACTCGGGGGAAACTAATGAAAAACTGTTTTTT.

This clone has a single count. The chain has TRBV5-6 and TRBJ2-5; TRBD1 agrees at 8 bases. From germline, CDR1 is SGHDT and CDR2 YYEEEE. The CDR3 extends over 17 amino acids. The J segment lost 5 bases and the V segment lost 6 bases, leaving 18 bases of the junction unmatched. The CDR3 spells CASNDRGLMFPGETQYF. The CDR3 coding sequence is TGTGCCAGCAACGACAGGGGTTTGATGTTTCCGGGGGAGACCCAGTACTTC.

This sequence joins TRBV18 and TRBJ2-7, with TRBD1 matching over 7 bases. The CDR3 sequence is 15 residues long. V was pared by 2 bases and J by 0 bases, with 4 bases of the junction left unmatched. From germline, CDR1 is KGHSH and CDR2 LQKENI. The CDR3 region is CASSPYRGSSYEQYF. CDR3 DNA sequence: TGTGCCAGCTCACCATACAGGGGTAGCTCCTACGAGCAGTACTTC.